Listed below are T cell receptor beta chains from one sample, sequenced in a study of CD8 T cells in ankylosing spondylitis. TCRdb re-called the 5' RACE reads through MiXCR, storing one row per CDR3 protein. The sample contains 200,000 to 250,000 distinct CDR3 sequences, about 10% of which appear only once. Specimen: blood, either unsorted or a sorted T cell fraction (not recorded which). These receptor sequences come from a male donor with ankylosing spondylitis or in good health (not recorded which). The conserved cysteine and the conserved F or W are not part of the CDR3 here. The order of the fields is D gene, J gene, V gene, CDR3 protein. A D gene is named only where the DNA matches it firmly.

d_call: TRBD1; j_call: TRBJ2-1; v_call: TRBV29-1; cdr3_aa: SGHGAGGSYNEQF
d_call: NA; j_call: TRBJ2-5; v_call: TRBV5-1; cdr3_aa: ASSLAPGPQETQY
d_call: NA; j_call: TRBJ1-5; v_call: TRBV7-6; cdr3_aa: ASSLATGFNQPQH
d_call: NA; j_call: TRBJ1-6; v_call: TRBV20-1; cdr3_aa: SANGLISYNSPLH
d_call: NA; j_call: TRBJ2-5; v_call: TRBV7-2; cdr3_aa: ASSLVVAGRETQY
d_call: NA; j_call: TRBJ2-3; v_call: TRBV20-1; cdr3_aa: SARKSATDTQY
d_call: TRBD1; j_call: TRBJ2-7; v_call: TRBV5-1; cdr3_aa: ASSTGQGGGEQY
d_call: TRBD1; j_call: TRBJ1-2; v_call: TRBV5-6; cdr3_aa: ASSTLDRGGNYGYT
d_call: NA; j_call: TRBJ1-3; v_call: TRBV12-3/TRBV12-4; cdr3_aa: ASSRIGGNTIY
d_call: NA; j_call: TRBJ2-1; v_call: TRBV3-1; cdr3_aa: ASSYLTHEQF
d_call: NA; j_call: TRBJ1-1; v_call: TRBV5-1; cdr3_aa: ASSLGGGPNTEAF
d_call: NA; j_call: TRBJ1-5; v_call: TRBV20-1; cdr3_aa: SARDAENDIQPQH
d_call: TRBD1; j_call: TRBJ2-7; v_call: TRBV12-3/TRBV12-4; cdr3_aa: ASSLTRGRVDEQY
d_call: NA; j_call: TRBJ2-1; v_call: TRBV7-9; cdr3_aa: ASSLTLGDEQF
d_call: NA; j_call: TRBJ1-2; v_call: TRBV18; cdr3_aa: ASSPPTQGGYGYT
d_call: NA; j_call: TRBJ2-5; v_call: TRBV5-6; cdr3_aa: ASSFVGMETQY
d_call: NA; j_call: TRBJ2-7; v_call: TRBV3-1; cdr3_aa: ASSQDWGRYEQY
d_call: NA; j_call: TRBJ2-3; v_call: TRBV10-3; cdr3_aa: AISDETSSDTQY
d_call: NA; j_call: TRBJ2-5; v_call: TRBV28; cdr3_aa: ASSPNRSVQTQY
d_call: TRBD1; j_call: TRBJ1-2; v_call: TRBV20-1; cdr3_aa: SARGNDRGNYGYT
d_call: NA; j_call: TRBJ2-7; v_call: TRBV10-3; cdr3_aa: AISGLQGGEQY
d_call: TRBD1; j_call: TRBJ1-2; v_call: TRBV20-1; cdr3_aa: SASNRGQGSNYGYT